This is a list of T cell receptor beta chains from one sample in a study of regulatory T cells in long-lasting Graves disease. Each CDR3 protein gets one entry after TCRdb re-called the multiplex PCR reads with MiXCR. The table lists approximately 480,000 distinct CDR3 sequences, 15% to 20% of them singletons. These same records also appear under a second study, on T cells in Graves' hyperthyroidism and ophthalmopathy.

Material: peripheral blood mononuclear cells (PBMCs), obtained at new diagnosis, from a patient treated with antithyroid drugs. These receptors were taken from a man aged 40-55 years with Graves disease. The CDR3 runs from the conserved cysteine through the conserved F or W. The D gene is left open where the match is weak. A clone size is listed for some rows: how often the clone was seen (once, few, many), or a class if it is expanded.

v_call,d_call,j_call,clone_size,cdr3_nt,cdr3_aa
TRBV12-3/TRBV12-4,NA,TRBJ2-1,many,TGTGCCAGCAGCTTAGGAGACGAGCAGTTCTTC,CASSLGDEQFF
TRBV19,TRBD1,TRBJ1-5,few,TGTGCCAGTAGTCCCCTTTCCACAGGGGGAGATAGCAATCAGCCCCAGCATTTT,CASSPLSTGGDSNQPQHF
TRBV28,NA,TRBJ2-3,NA,TGTGCCAGCAACGATAATACAGATACGCAGTATTTT,CASNDNTDTQYF
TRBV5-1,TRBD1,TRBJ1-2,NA,TGCGCCAGCAGCCCACGGGACAGGGGAGACTATGGCTACACCTTC,CASSPRDRGDYGYTF
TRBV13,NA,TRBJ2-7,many,TGTGCCAGCAGCCGACTAACCGGGACCGGGGCCCCCTACGAGCAGTACTTC,CASSRLTGTGAPYEQYF
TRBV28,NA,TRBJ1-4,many,TGTGCCAGCAGTTCACAGGGAGGAGATGAAAAACTGTTTTTT,CASSSQGGDEKLFF
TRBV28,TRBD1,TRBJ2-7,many,TGTGCCAGCATTAATGACAGGGGCTACGAGCAGTACTTC,CASINDRGYEQYF
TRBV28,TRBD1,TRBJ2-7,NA,TGTGCCAGCAGTGAAAACAGGGGAAAGCAGTACTTC,CASSENRGKQYF
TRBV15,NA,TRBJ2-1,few,TGTGCCACCAGCACTGAAACGGACGGGAGTGAGCAGTTCTTC,CATSTETDGSEQFF
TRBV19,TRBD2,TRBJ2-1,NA,TGTGCCAGTAGTAGGCCCAGCGGGAGCCATGAGCAGTTCTTC,CASSRPSGSHEQFF
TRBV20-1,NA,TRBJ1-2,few,TGCAGTGCTGGGGCAGGGAGGAACTATGGCTACACCTTC,CSAGAGRNYGYTF
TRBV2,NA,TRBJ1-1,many,TGTGCCAGCAGAGCCGGGGCCCTTGAAGCTTTCTTT,CASRAGALEAFF
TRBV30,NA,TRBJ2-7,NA,TGTGCCTGGCAAACTTCCGACAGAAACTACGAGCAGTACTTC,CAWQTSDRNYEQYF
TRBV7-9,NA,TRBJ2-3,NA,TGTGCCAGCAGCTTGGGGTTTCTACGCTTAGATACGCAGTATTTT,CASSLGFLRLDTQYF
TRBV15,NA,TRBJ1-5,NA,TGTGCCACCAGCAGAGATTCCAGCAATCAGCCCCAGCATTTT,CATSRDSSNQPQHF
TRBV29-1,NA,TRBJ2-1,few,TGCAGCGTCCCAAGGAGCGGAGACAATGAGCAGTTCTTC,CSVPRSGDNEQFF
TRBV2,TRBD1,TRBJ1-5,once,TGTGCCAGCAGAAGTAGCGGGACAGCGTATAATAGCAATCAGCCCCAGCATTTT,CASRSSGTAYNSNQPQHF
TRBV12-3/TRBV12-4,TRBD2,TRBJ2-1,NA,TGTGCCAGCTTAACGGCGGGAGCCTCCTACAATGAGCAGTTCTTC,CASLTAGASYNEQFF
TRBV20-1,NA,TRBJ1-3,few,TGCAGTGCTAGAGATCTGGCAGCCCCTGGAAACACCATATATTTT,CSARDLAAPGNTIYF
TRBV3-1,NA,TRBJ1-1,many,TGTGCCAGCAGCCAAGAAGGGGGGCGGGCTTTCTTT,CASSQEGGRAFF
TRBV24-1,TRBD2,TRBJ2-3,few,TGTGCCACCAGTGATTCCAGCGGGAGGGCCTTGGATACGCAGTATTTT,CATSDSSGRALDTQYF
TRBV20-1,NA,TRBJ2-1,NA,TGCAGTGCTAGAGATAGCTTTGACGGGAGCTATGAGCAGTTCTTC,CSARDSFDGSYEQFF
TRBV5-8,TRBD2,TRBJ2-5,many,TGTGCCAGCAGCTTGACTAGCGGGATCGTGACCCAGTACTTC,CASSLTSGIVTQYF
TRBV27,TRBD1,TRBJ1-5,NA,TGTGCCAGCAGTTTTGGACAGGGGGCCCGGCAGCCCCAGCATTTT,CASSFGQGARQPQHF
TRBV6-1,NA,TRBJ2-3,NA,TGTGCCAGCAGTGTTCGAAGGACGGGGGGCACAGATACGCAGTATTTT,CASSVRRTGGTDTQYF
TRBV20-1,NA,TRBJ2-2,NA,TGCAGTGCTAGATGGAGCGGGACCGGGGAGCTGTTTTTT,CSARWSGTGELFF
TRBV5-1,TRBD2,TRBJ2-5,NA,TGCGCCAGCTCCCCCGGCGGGGGGCAAGAGACCCAGTACTTC,CASSPGGGQETQYF
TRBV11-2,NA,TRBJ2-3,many,TGTGCCAGCAGCTTAGAATACACAGATACGCAGTATTTT,CASSLEYTDTQYF
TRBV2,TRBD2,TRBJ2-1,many,TGTGCCACCCGGCGGGAGGAGAGCTCCTACAATGAGCAGTTCTTC,CATRREESSYNEQFF
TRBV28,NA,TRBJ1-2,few,TGTGCCAGCAGAAGGGGGGCCCCCGGCTACACCTTC,CASRRGAPGYTF
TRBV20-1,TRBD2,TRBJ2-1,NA,TGCAGTACTCAGGTCGGGACTAGCGGGAGTAATGAGCAGTTCTTC,CSTQVGTSGSNEQFF
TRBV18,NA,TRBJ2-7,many,TGTGCCAGCTCACCAGGGGGAACTTCTTTCTACGAGCAGTACTTC,CASSPGGTSFYEQYF
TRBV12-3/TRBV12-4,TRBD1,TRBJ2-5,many,TGTGCCAGCAGTCCCTTACAGGGGGCCGGGACCCAGTACTTC,CASSPLQGAGTQYF
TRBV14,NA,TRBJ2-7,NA,TGTGCCAGCAGCCAAGAAGTTATCGTTTCCGAGCAGTACTTC,CASSQEVIVSEQYF
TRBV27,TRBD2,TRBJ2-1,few,TGTGCCAGCAGTTTATGGACTAGCCCGAGCTCCTACAATGAGCAGTTCTTC,CASSLWTSPSSYNEQFF
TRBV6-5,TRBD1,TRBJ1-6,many,TGTGCCAGCAGTTACACCCGGACAGGCAATTCACCCCTCCACTTT,CASSYTRTGNSPLHF
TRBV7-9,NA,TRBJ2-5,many,TGTGCCAGCAGCTTAGGGGTGACAGGCCTAGAGACCCAGTACTTC,CASSLGVTGLETQYF
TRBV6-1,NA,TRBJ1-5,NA,TGTGCCAGCAGTGACGGGGGAAATCAGCCCCAGCATTTT,CASSDGGNQPQHF
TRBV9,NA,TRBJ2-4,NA,TGTGCCAGCAGCCCCTCCGGGGGCGGCCGAGACGGAAACATTCAGTACTTC,CASSPSGGGRDGNIQYF
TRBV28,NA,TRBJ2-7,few,TGTGCCAGCAGTTGGGCCGCCTACGAGCAGTACTTC,CASSWAAYEQYF
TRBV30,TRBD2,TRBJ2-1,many,TGTGCCTGGACGCCGGGACTAGCGTACAATGAGCAGTTCTTC,CAWTPGLAYNEQFF
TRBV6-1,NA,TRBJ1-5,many,TGTGCCAGCCGGACAGTTCCCAATAGCAATCAGCCCCAGCATTTT,CASRTVPNSNQPQHF
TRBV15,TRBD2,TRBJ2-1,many,TGTGCCACCAGCAGTTACATGATAGGGGAGGGCCCTCATGAGCAGTTCTTC,CATSSYMIGEGPHEQFF
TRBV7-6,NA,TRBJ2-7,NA,TGTGCCAGCAGCTTAGGAAAGGGGGGAACCTACGAGCAGTACTTC,CASSLGKGGTYEQYF
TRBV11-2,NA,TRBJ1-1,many,TGTGCCAGCAGCCTGCGCGAGGGGATGAACACTGAAGCTTTCTTT,CASSLREGMNTEAFF
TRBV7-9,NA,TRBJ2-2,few,TGTGCCAGCAGCTTTGGGGGGCGCGCGAACACCGGGGAGCTGTTTTTT,CASSFGGRANTGELFF